A single sample is the source of the 14 T cell receptor beta chains below, sequenced in a study of response to subunit inactivated influenza vaccine. Using its own MiXCR run on the RT-PCR reads, TCRdb lists one record per CDR3 protein. The table has hundreds of thousands of distinct CDR3 sequences, roughly 15% seen once. Sequencing was performed on PBMCs from blood, taken about 14 days before vaccination. These receptors came from a man aged 50-59 years who received an inactivated influenza vaccine.

A few counts support this clonotype. A junction end diverges from the germline sequence, so it may reflect a read error. The CDR3 coding sequence is TGTGCCAACAGTTATAGTGCTCGCACAGATACGCAGTATTTT. Amino acid sequence: CANSYSARTDTQYF. The chain employs TRBV12-3 or TRBV12-4 and TRBJ2-3; D remains unclear. The CDR3 is 14 residues long.

This chain links TRBV7-6 with TRBJ2-2; 13 nucleotides agree with TRBD2. Losses at the gene ends were 11 bases for V and 0 bases for J; bases not matched to a gene: 6. CDR1 and CDR2 (germline): SGHVS, FNYEAQ. The CDR3 extends over 16 amino acids. The CDR3 DNA follows: TGTGCCGTACTAGGACTAGCGGGAGCGAACACCGGGGAGCTGTTTTTT. Encoded protein: CAVLGLAGANTGELFF.

This clonotype appeared many times. J is TRBJ1-5 and V is TRBV6-7; D gene unclear. TRBV6-7 is reported as an ORF; its role is uncertain. CDR3 length: 18 amino acids. Between the trimmed V and J ends, which lost 0 bases and 6 bases, there was a span of 21 bases. The CDR3 loop reads CASSYSGSAKDGSQPQHF. CDR3 nucleotide sequence: TGTGCCAGCAGTTACTCGGGCAGCGCCAAAGATGGGAGTCAGCCCCAGCATTTT.

The chain has TRBV7-8 and TRBJ1-1; TRBD1 matches 8 bases. Germline V gene lookup returns CDR1 SGHVS and CDR2 FQNEAQ. Trimming removed 7 bases from V and 3 bases from J; junction bases left unmatched: 7. The CDR3 extends over 14 amino acids. CDR3: CASTLQGGDTEAFF. The CDR3 bases are TGTGCCAGCACCCTACAGGGGGGGGACACTGAAGCTTTCTTT.

The V and J genes are TRBV20-1 and TRBJ1-1; a possible D gene is TRBD1 (6 bases). This CDR3 is 14 amino acids long. Germline CDR1 and CDR2: DFQATT and SNEGSKA (reference sequence). Trimming took off 5 bases at V and 3 bases at J, with 16 bases between the two ends. The DNA for the CDR3 is TGCAGTGCTCCCTCGGGGGGGCGGGACACTGAAGCTTTCTTT. Its translation: CSAPSGGRDTEAFF.

At least ten counts were recorded for this clonotype. V usage is TRBV4-1 and J usage is TRBJ2-7; the match to TRBD2 covers 7 bases. Germline V gene data show CDR1 as MGHRA and CDR2 as YSYEKL. The CDR3 runs 15 residues. The V gene end was trimmed by 1 base and the J gene end by 5 bases; junction bases not matched to a gene: 8. The CDR3 spells CASSQVAGEVHEQYF. The CDR3 coding sequence is TGCGCCAGCAGCCAAGTGGCGGGAGAGGTCCACGAGCAGTACTTC.

A remark on this clonotype: The junction departs from the called germline gene at one end, perhaps through a read error. The chain is built from TRBV28 and TRBJ1-1; D remains unclear. Germline loops: CDR1 MDHEN, CDR2 SYDVKM. This CDR3 is built from 14 residues. The CDR3 DNA sequence: TGTGCCAGCGGTTTAGCCGTGATGAACACTGAAGCTTTCTTT. It translates to CASGLAVMNTEAFF.

This clonotype showed up just a few times. The chain uses TRBV10-3 and TRBJ2-2, with 7 bases identical to TRBD2. Germline CDR1 reads ENHRY; CDR2 reads SYGVKD. The CDR3 has 17 residues. V was pared by 4 bases and J by 1 base, with 9 bases of the junction left unmatched. The DNA of the CDR3 is TGTGCCATCAGTGGGACTAGTAATAGGGGGAACACCGGGGAGCTGTTTTTT. Its protein product is CAISGTSNRGNTGELFF.

The sample holds a few counts of this clonotype. J is TRBJ2-1 and V is TRBV20-1; D is undetermined. CDR1 and CDR2 from the germline V gene are DFQATT and SNEGSKA (reference sequence). The CDR3 consists of 13 residues. Trimming stripped 6 bases from V and 0 bases from J, with 9 bases between. The CDR3 DNA reads as TGCAGTGCACCGAGGAGCTCCTACAATGAGCAGTTCTTC. Protein sequence: CSAPRSSYNEQFF.

Only a few counts were recorded for this clonotype. The rearrangement links TRBV14 to TRBJ2-3, with 8 bases matching TRBD2. V shed 4 bases, J shed 6 bases, and the junction held 9 bases outside the gene matches. Per the germline V gene, CDR1 is SGHDN and CDR2 is FVKESK. The CDR3 is 15 amino acids. CDR3 sequence (DNA): TGTGCCAGCAGCCCGTTGGGGCGGGAGGACGATACGCAGTATTTT. Amino acids: CASSPLGREDDTQYF.

The chain uses TRBV10-3 and TRBJ1-3; D is unclear. Germline lookup yields CDR1 ENHRY and CDR2 SYGVKD. The CDR3 contains 13 residues. Trimming cost V 11 bases and J 0 bases, with 11 bases left between them. CDR3 coding DNA: TGTGCCTATGGAGGAGTCTCTGGAAACACCATATATTTT. This translates into CAYGGVSGNTIYF.

In this sample, this clonotype turned up many times. The rearrangement uses TRBV20-1 and TRBJ2-3; D is undetermined. Trimming took off 5 bases at V and 5 bases at J, with 17 bases between the two ends. Germline V gene data show CDR1 as DFQATT and CDR2 as SNEGSKA (reference sequence). This CDR3 comprises 14 residues. CDR3 sequence (DNA): TGCAGTGCTTCCCAGTTCCTCTCGGGAGATACGCAGTATTTT. Amino acid sequence: CSASQFLSGDTQYF.

This clonotype was counted between two and nine times. The rearrangement links TRBV3-1 to TRBJ2-3; TRBD2 matches 11 bases. Germline V gives CDR1 LGHDT, CDR2 YNNKEL (reference sequence). After removal of 4 bases from V and 2 bases from J, the junction contained 5 bases not matched to a gene. This CDR3 has 16 amino acids. The CDR3 bases are TGTGCCAGCAGCCCCATACTAGCGGGGGACACAGATACGCAGTATTTT. Residues: CASSPILAGDTDTQYF.

This clonotype was recorded a few times. This rearrangement joins TRBV27 to TRBJ1-2, with D perhaps TRBD1 (6 bases). The V gene's germline CDR1 is MNHEY and CDR2 SMNVEV (reference sequence). This CDR3 has 16 amino acids. V lost 6 bases and J lost 4, with 21 bases in between. This chain's CDR3 is CASSPSGGGISYGYTF. CDR3 DNA: TGTGCCAGCAGCCCCTCCGGGGGCGGGATTAGCTATGGCTACACCTTC.